This T cell receptor beta chain was recorded in a study of blood T cell repertoires in COVID-19. Background on the study: Both acute and convalescent COVID-19 samples were obtained from the United States, Italy and Spain.

Original data processing: Nucleated cell number was recorded as an estimate derived from reference gene primer amplification. Produced via immunoSEQ multiplex PCR; TCRdb's table is partial and in-frame only. V and J calls plus clone size are reproduced from that table; the DNA served to infer D and trimming. The table lists tens of thousands of clones, 88% of them singletons. This CDR3 contains 15 residues. Germline values: CDR1 SGHVS, CDR2 FNYEAQ. V shed 5 bases and J shed 5 bases, with 19 bases lying between them. Sequencing used peripheral blood. This TCR was sampled from a man aged 45-65 years with acute or convalescent COVID-19. The chain joins TRBV7-6 to TRBJ2-7; D perhaps matches TRBD2 (5 bases). The CDR3 DNA reads TGTGCCAGCAGCCTCGGTCGGGGTAACTTTGACGAGCAGTACTTC. Protein product: CASSLGRGNFDEQYF.